These T cell receptor beta chains were read from a single sample in a study of T cell responses to AZD1222 COVID-19 vaccine. Some clones are missing from TCRdb's copy, which holds only in-frame ones; the method was immunoSEQ multiplex PCR. Of roughly 100,000 clones in the sample, about 81% were seen once. The sequences come from peripheral blood, collected 28 days after the second AZD1222 dose. The origin of the receptors is an adult who received the AZD1222 COVID-19 vaccine. The CDR3 runs from the conserved cysteine through the conserved F or W. Fields, in order: CDR3 DNA, CDR3 protein, clone size, V gene, D gene, J gene. The D gene is left open where the match is weak. Not all rows give a size; the values are once, few, many and, for expanded clones, a class.

CDR3nt: TGCGCCAGCAGCTTTGGCCAGTGGACTAGTAACTACGAGCAGTACTTC; CDR3aa: CASSFGQWTSNYEQYF; abundance: NA; v_gene: TRBV5-1; d_gene: TRBD2; j_gene: TRBJ2-7
CDR3nt: TGTGCCATCGCCGAGCCGGGACTGAGCTACGAGCAGTACTTC; CDR3aa: CAIAEPGLSYEQYF; abundance: NA; v_gene: TRBV10-3; d_gene: NA; j_gene: TRBJ2-7
CDR3nt: TGCAGCGTTGCGACAGGCAGCTCCTACAATGAGCAGTTCTTC; CDR3aa: CSVATGSSYNEQFF; abundance: NA; v_gene: TRBV29-1; d_gene: NA; j_gene: TRBJ2-1
CDR3nt: TGCGCCAGCAGCTTGGATCCCGCGACGAACACTGAAGCTTTCTTT; CDR3aa: CASSLDPATNTEAFF; abundance: NA; v_gene: TRBV5-1; d_gene: NA; j_gene: TRBJ1-1
CDR3nt: TGTGCCAGCTCTCAACAGGGCACTAATTCACCCCTCCACTTT; CDR3aa: CASSQQGTNSPLHF; abundance: NA; v_gene: TRBV6-5; d_gene: NA; j_gene: TRBJ1-6
CDR3nt: TGTGCCAGCAGTTACGGAGATTATGGCTACACCTTC; CDR3aa: CASSYGDYGYTF; abundance: NA; v_gene: TRBV6-6; d_gene: NA; j_gene: TRBJ1-2
CDR3nt: TGTGCCATCAGTGACGTTAGTCGGACTTACGCATCCTACGAGCAGTACTTC; CDR3aa: CAISDVSRTYASYEQYF; abundance: NA; v_gene: TRBV10-3; d_gene: NA; j_gene: TRBJ2-7
CDR3nt: TGTGCCAGTAGTGGACTACCCAGCACAGATACGCAGTATTTT; CDR3aa: CASSGLPSTDTQYF; abundance: once; v_gene: TRBV19; d_gene: NA; j_gene: TRBJ2-3
CDR3nt: TGTGCCAGCAGCTTAGTTCGGGATGCCTATGGCTACACCTTC; CDR3aa: CASSLVRDAYGYTF; abundance: NA; v_gene: TRBV7-8; d_gene: NA; j_gene: TRBJ1-2
CDR3nt: TGTGCCAGCAGCTATCCACCGGGCAGGGAGGCCGGGGAGCTGTTTTTT; CDR3aa: CASSYPPGREAGELFF; abundance: few; v_gene: TRBV11-3; d_gene: NA; j_gene: TRBJ2-2
CDR3nt: TGCGCCAGCAGGAGGGGGAACACTGAAGCTTTCTTT; CDR3aa: CASRRGNTEAFF; abundance: NA; v_gene: TRBV4-1; d_gene: NA; j_gene: TRBJ1-1
CDR3nt: TGTGCCAGCAGCTTAGCGGGCGGGGACGAGCAGTACTTC; CDR3aa: CASSLAGGDEQYF; abundance: NA; v_gene: TRBV7-8; d_gene: NA; j_gene: TRBJ2-7
CDR3nt: TGTGCCAGCAGCGCCCAATTGGGGGAGTTTAGCGGGGAGCTGTTTTTT; CDR3aa: CASSAQLGEFSGELFF; abundance: NA; v_gene: TRBV9; d_gene: NA; j_gene: TRBJ2-2
CDR3nt: TGTGCCAGTGTGACAGGGGTATTCTTT; CDR3aa: CASVTGVFF; abundance: few; v_gene: TRBV19; d_gene: TRBD1; j_gene: TRBJ1-1
CDR3nt: TGTGCCAGCAGATACGACACTGAAGCTTTCTTT; CDR3aa: CASRYDTEAFF; abundance: NA; v_gene: TRBV7-2; d_gene: NA; j_gene: TRBJ1-1
CDR3nt: TGTGCCAGCAGACCCGGGACAGGGGCTTATAGCAATCAGCCCCAGCATTTT; CDR3aa: CASRPGTGAYSNQPQHF; abundance: NA; v_gene: TRBV28; d_gene: TRBD1; j_gene: TRBJ1-5
CDR3nt: TGTGCCAGCAGACTCCTGGGGTCCACTGAAGCTTTCTTT; CDR3aa: CASRLLGSTEAFF; abundance: once; v_gene: TRBV3-1/TRBV3-2; d_gene: NA; j_gene: TRBJ1-1
CDR3nt: TGTGCCAGCTCCCAGACTAGCGGGGGAACCGCCGGGGAGCTGTTTTTT; CDR3aa: CASSQTSGGTAGELFF; abundance: NA; v_gene: TRBV18; d_gene: TRBD2; j_gene: TRBJ2-2
CDR3nt: TGTGCCAGCAGCTTAGGCGGGAGTAAAGAGACCCAGTACTTC; CDR3aa: CASSLGGSKETQYF; abundance: once; v_gene: TRBV7-2; d_gene: TRBD2; j_gene: TRBJ2-5
CDR3nt: TGTGCCAGCAGCCCCCGACTAGCACTCCAAGAGACCCAGTACTTC; CDR3aa: CASSPRLALQETQYF; abundance: NA; v_gene: TRBV3-1/TRBV3-2; d_gene: TRBD2; j_gene: TRBJ2-5
CDR3nt: TGTGCCAGCAGCTTATGGTCAGGCATCAATCAGCCCCAGCATTTT; CDR3aa: CASSLWSGINQPQHF; abundance: NA; v_gene: TRBV7-2; d_gene: NA; j_gene: TRBJ1-5
CDR3nt: TGTGCCAGCAGCCCTAGGGACGATTACAATGAGCAGTTCTTC; CDR3aa: CASSPRDDYNEQFF; abundance: NA; v_gene: TRBV7-3; d_gene: NA; j_gene: TRBJ2-1
CDR3nt: TGTGCCAGCAGTTCGGTAGCGGGAGGGAGCGAGACCCAGTACTTC; CDR3aa: CASSSVAGGSETQYF; abundance: NA; v_gene: TRBV9; d_gene: TRBD2; j_gene: TRBJ2-5
CDR3nt: TGTGCCAGCAGCCCCCTAGCGGGAGTACCAGAGACCCAGTACTTC; CDR3aa: CASSPLAGVPETQYF; abundance: NA; v_gene: TRBV3-1/TRBV3-2; d_gene: TRBD2; j_gene: TRBJ2-5
CDR3nt: TGTGCCAGCATGTTAGACAGTAAGAACACTGAAGCTTTCTTT; CDR3aa: CASMLDSKNTEAFF; abundance: NA; v_gene: TRBV2; d_gene: NA; j_gene: TRBJ1-1
CDR3nt: TGTGCCAGCAGCCCCCGCGCCGGCCAGTCACTCCAAGAGACCCAGTACTTC; CDR3aa: CASSPRAGQSLQETQYF; abundance: NA; v_gene: TRBV7-9; d_gene: NA; j_gene: TRBJ2-5
CDR3nt: TGTGCCAGCAGTACGGGGTCGAACACTGAAGCTTTCTTT; CDR3aa: CASSTGSNTEAFF; abundance: NA; v_gene: TRBV28; d_gene: NA; j_gene: TRBJ1-1
CDR3nt: TGCGCCAGCAGCCAAGGGCTCGGACAGGAAGATGAAAAACTGTTTTTT; CDR3aa: CASSQGLGQEDEKLFF; abundance: NA; v_gene: TRBV4-1; d_gene: TRBD1; j_gene: TRBJ1-4
CDR3nt: TGTGCCAGCAGCCAAGATGGGAGGACTGTACCTAGCGGGAGTTTGTACGAGCAGTACTTC; CDR3aa: CASSQDGRTVPSGSLYEQYF; abundance: NA; v_gene: TRBV14; d_gene: TRBD2; j_gene: TRBJ2-7
CDR3nt: TGTGCCAGCAGCTCCCTACGTAGCGGGAGGGCCGGATACAATGAGCAGTTCTTC; CDR3aa: CASSSLRSGRAGYNEQFF; abundance: NA; v_gene: TRBV5-7; d_gene: TRBD2; j_gene: TRBJ2-1
CDR3nt: TGCGCCAGCAGCTTCGTCCGGGGAAGCTCCTACGAGCAGTACTTC; CDR3aa: CASSFVRGSSYEQYF; abundance: NA; v_gene: TRBV5-1; d_gene: NA; j_gene: TRBJ2-7
CDR3nt: TGTGCCAGCGGGCGGGGGGAAGGCTACACCTTC; CDR3aa: CASGRGEGYTF; abundance: NA; v_gene: TRBV19; d_gene: NA; j_gene: TRBJ1-2
CDR3nt: TGTGCCAGCAGCTTAGGGTTGGACATATCCTACGAGCAGTACTTC; CDR3aa: CASSLGLDISYEQYF; abundance: NA; v_gene: TRBV11-1; d_gene: NA; j_gene: TRBJ2-7
CDR3nt: TGTGCCAGTAGGACAGGGAGGGGATCCGGGGAGCTGTTTTTT; CDR3aa: CASRTGRGSGELFF; abundance: NA; v_gene: TRBV19; d_gene: NA; j_gene: TRBJ2-2
CDR3nt: TGTGCCAGCAGCTCCGGGACAAAGGACTATGGCTACACCTTC; CDR3aa: CASSSGTKDYGYTF; abundance: NA; v_gene: TRBV7-9; d_gene: NA; j_gene: TRBJ1-2
CDR3nt: TGTGCCAGCAGTTATGACGGCTCTGGGGCCAACGTCCTGACTTTC; CDR3aa: CASSYDGSGANVLTF; abundance: few; v_gene: TRBV6-2/TRBV6-3; d_gene: NA; j_gene: TRBJ2-6
CDR3nt: TGTGCCAGCAGTTTAGCGATGGAGACCCAGTACTTC; CDR3aa: CASSLAMETQYF; abundance: NA; v_gene: TRBV12-3/TRBV12-4; d_gene: NA; j_gene: TRBJ2-5
CDR3nt: TGTGCCAGCAGCGCGGACAGGGGAAACACCATATATTTT; CDR3aa: CASSADRGNTIYF; abundance: NA; v_gene: TRBV11-1; d_gene: TRBD1; j_gene: TRBJ1-3
CDR3nt: TGTGCCAGCACCCCGATGGGCCACTCTGGGGCCAACGTCCTGACTTTC; CDR3aa: CASTPMGHSGANVLTF; abundance: NA; v_gene: TRBV9; d_gene: NA; j_gene: TRBJ2-6
CDR3nt: TGCGCCAGCAGCCACAACTATGGCTACACCTTC; CDR3aa: CASSHNYGYTF; abundance: NA; v_gene: TRBV4-3; d_gene: NA; j_gene: TRBJ1-2
CDR3nt: TGTGCTAGTGGTTTCGCTCAGGGTTCAGCTTTCTTT; CDR3aa: CASGFAQGSAFF; abundance: NA; v_gene: TRBV12-5; d_gene: NA; j_gene: TRBJ1-1
CDR3nt: TGTGCCAGCAGTGACCTTTGGGCGACTCCGAGGCAGTATTTT; CDR3aa: CASSDLWATPRQYF; abundance: NA; v_gene: TRBV6-1; d_gene: NA; j_gene: TRBJ2-3